One sample yielded the 28 T cell receptor beta chains listed below, sequenced in a study of CD8 T cells in cerebrospinal fluid in Alzheimer's disease. TCRdb re-called the 10x single-cell sequencing reads and gives one entry per CDR3 protein, without DNA. The table lists 1,200 to 1,500 distinct CDR3 sequences, with roughly a fifth in the top ten. Material for sequencing was cerebrospinal fluid. Every receptor here comes from a human donor with mild cognitive impairment.

The chain uses TRBV3-1 and TRBJ1-3. The CDR3 sequence is 15 residues long. CDR1 and CDR2 from the germline V gene are LGHDT and YNNKEL (reference sequence). CDR3 sequence: CASRDGVSSGNTIYF.

This rearrangement joins TRBV6-6 to TRBJ1-5; the D call from TCRdb, TRBD1, cannot be confirmed without DNA. The CDR3 consists of 16 residues. The germline gives CDR1 MNHNY, CDR2 SVGAGI (reference sequence). This CDR3 is CASSYSPQGEGQPQHF.

The J gene is TRBJ1-4, the V gene TRBV30; TCRdb calls TRBD1, which cannot be checked without DNA. CDR1 GTSNPN and CDR2 SVGIG come from the germline V gene (reference sequence). This CDR3 has 16 residues. CDR3 region: CAWSLGRGLSNEKLFF.

In terms of frequency, this clonotype is medium-sized (0.01 to 0.1%). This rearrangement joins TRBV12-3 or TRBV12-4 to TRBJ2-7. The CDR3 has 12 residues. CDR3 region: CASSFSVGEQYF.

Frequency places this clonotype as medium-sized. The CDR3 is CASSLAGTSVNNEQFF. The chain couples TRBV7-2 to TRBJ2-1; TCRdb gives TRBD2 as the D gene, but with no DNA this cannot be confirmed. Looked up from germline, CDR1 is SGHTA and CDR2 is FQGNSA. The CDR3 has 16 residues.

This clonotype is deemed medium-sized by its frequency. V usage is TRBV11-2 and J usage is TRBJ2-3; TCRdb calls TRBD2, which cannot be checked without DNA. CDR3 size: 14 residues. Germline V gene data show CDR1 as SGHAT and CDR2 as FQNNGV. The CDR3 sequence: CASSLLSSGDTQYF.

The V call is TRBV9, the J call TRBJ2-1; there is no DNA to check the TCRdb D call of TRBD2. This CDR3 comprises 15 residues. CDR1 and CDR2 (germline): SGDLS, YYNGEE. CDR3 sequence reads: CASSQLGAQYNEQFF. The full variable domain, in which reference TRBV9 and TRBJ2-1 provide the parts outside the CDR3, is DSGVTQTPKHLITATGQRVTLRCSPRSGDLSVYWYQQSLDQGLQFLIQYYNGEERAKGNILERFSAQQFPDLHSELNLSSLELGDSALYFCASSQLGAQYNEQFFGPGTRLTVL.

The rearrangement links TRBV7-3 to TRBJ1-6; the TCRdb call, TRBD1, lacks DNA for checking. The CDR3 has 15 residues. Germline CDR1 and CDR2: SGHTA and FQGTGA. This CDR3 reads CASSLTQDSFSPLHF.

This clonotype shows up as medium-sized by frequency. The chain uses TRBV18 and TRBJ2-6. The V gene's germline CDR1 is KGHSH and CDR2 LQKENI. The CDR3 sequence is 14 residues long. The chain's CDR3 is CASSPGVGANVLTF.

This clonotype is deemed medium-sized (0.01 to 0.1%) by its frequency. This chain links TRBV20-1 with TRBJ2-7. Germline CDR1 DFQATT, CDR2 SNEGSKA (reference sequence). The CDR3 is 13 residues long. The CDR3 region is CSALIRGPYEQYF.

This clonotype is classed as large by frequency. The gene calls are TRBV6-2 or TRBV6-3 and TRBJ2-5. Germline V gene data show CDR1 as MNHEY and CDR2 as SVGEGT. This CDR3 is built from 12 residues. The CDR3 sequence: CASSPSAETQYF.

This clonotype is identified as large from frequency. The chain links TRBV3-1 to TRBJ2-3; TCRdb indicates TRBD2, and absent DNA this call remains unverified. The CDR3 is 15 amino acids. Per germline, CDR1 LGHDT and CDR2 YNNKEL (reference sequence). The CDR3 sequence: CASSRVAGGGDTQYF.

The V and J genes are TRBV20-1 and TRBJ2-5; no DNA is available, so the TRBD2 call from TCRdb remains unchecked. CDR1 is DFQATT and CDR2 is SNEGSKA in the germline V gene (reference sequence). This CDR3 comprises 14 residues. CDR3 region: CSASGTSGSKTQYF.

Its frequency marks this clonotype as medium-sized (0.01 to 0.1%). The rearrangement uses TRBV5-4 and TRBJ2-3; TCRdb's D call, TRBD1, is unchecked because there is no DNA. CDR3 length equals 13 residues. Germline-derived CDR1 and CDR2 are SGHNT and YYREEE (reference sequence). CDR3 in amino acids: CASSQKTPDTQYF.

This clonotype is labeled medium-sized based on frequency. The V call is TRBV7-9, the J call TRBJ2-7. CDR1 is SEHNR and CDR2 is FQNEAQ in the germline V gene (reference sequence). The CDR3 covers 15 residues. CDR3 in amino acids: CASSLEAGEVYEQYF. The full variable domain, completed using reference TRBV7-9 and TRBJ2-7, is DTGVSQNPRHKITKRGQNVTFRCDPISEHNRLYWYRQTLGQGPEFLTYFQNEAQLEKSRLLSDRFSAERPKGSFSTLEIQRTEQGDSAMYLCASSLEAGEVYEQYFGPGTRLTVT.

Considering frequency, this clonotype is medium-sized. The chain links TRBV5-6 to TRBJ2-5; TCRdb proposes TRBD1, but this gene call is untestable without DNA. In germline, CDR1 is SGHDT, CDR2 YYEEEE. The CDR3 is 15 amino acids. The CDR3 spells CASSLWGQGKETQYF.

This clonotype is medium-sized by frequency. The CDR3 sequence: CSARGSVGTSEAFF. The chain is built from TRBV20-1 and TRBJ1-1; TCRdb lists TRBD1, though no DNA is available to test this call. From germline, CDR1 is DFQATT and CDR2 SNEGSKA (reference sequence). The CDR3 sequence is 14 residues long.

The CDR3 spells CASSYIPGASSGNTIYF. The gene calls are TRBV6-6 and TRBJ1-3; as DNA is missing, the TRBD1 call by TCRdb cannot be tested. The CDR3 covers 17 residues. Germline V gene sequence: CDR1 MNHNY, CDR2 SVGAGI (reference sequence).

Considering frequency, this clonotype is medium-sized. This sequence joins TRBV7-9 and TRBJ2-4; with no DNA, the TCRdb D assignment of TRBD1 cannot be verified. The CDR3 sequence is 14 residues long. Looked up from germline, CDR1 is SEHNR and CDR2 is FQNEAQ (reference sequence). The CDR3 reads CASSLGTAENIQYF. The full variable domain, rest sourced from reference TRBV7-9 and TRBJ2-4, is DTGVSQNPRHKITKRGQNVTFRCDPISEHNRLYWYRQTLGQGPEFLTYFQNEAQLEKSRLLSDRFSAERPKGSFSTLEIQRTEQGDSAMYLCASSLGTAENIQYFGAGTRLSVL.

This chain links TRBV24-1 with TRBJ1-4. The germline V gene has CDR1 KGHDR and CDR2 SFDVKD. The CDR3 is 16 residues long. The CDR3 region is CATSDLRQFGGEKLFF.

This clonotype is labeled medium-sized based on frequency. The chain joins TRBV18 to TRBJ2-7; TCRdb gives TRBD1 as the D gene, but with no DNA this cannot be confirmed. The CDR3 is 14 amino acids. Germline-derived CDR1 and CDR2 are KGHSH and LQKENI. The CDR3 sequence: CASSPPGQGYEQYF.

This clonotype is labeled medium-sized (0.01 to 0.1%) based on frequency. The chain links TRBV9 to TRBJ2-3; TCRdb's assignment of TRBD2 cannot be checked, as there is no DNA. Germline V gives CDR1 SGDLS, CDR2 YYNGEE. This CDR3 contains 15 residues. CDR3 sequence: CASSPGGTSDSTQYF.

The chain combines TRBV21-1 with TRBJ1-5; the TRBD1 assignment by TCRdb is unverifiable without DNA. TRBV21-1 is a known pseudogene. This CDR3 contains 17 residues. The CDR3 reads CASSNNSLGQLNQPQHF.

By frequency, this clonotype registers medium-sized. V and J are TRBV6-5 and TRBJ2-5. Germline assignment: CDR1 MNHEY and CDR2 SVGAGI. The CDR3 length is 13 residues. CDR3 in amino acids: CASSGSIAETQYF.

By frequency, this clonotype is medium-sized. The V call is TRBV7-2, the J call TRBJ2-7; TCRdb gives TRBD2 as the D gene, but with no DNA this cannot be confirmed. The CDR3 is made up of 15 amino acids. Germline V gene lookup returns CDR1 SGHTA and CDR2 FQGNSA. The CDR3 here is CASSFGLAGVGEQYF.

CDR3 region: CASSLFGTGVQETQYF. The chain joins TRBV14 to TRBJ2-5; TCRdb's D gene call, TRBD1, goes unchecked for lack of DNA. The germline gives CDR1 SGHDN, CDR2 FVKESK. The CDR3 consists of 16 residues.

This chain links TRBV13 with TRBJ2-3; with no DNA, the TCRdb D assignment of TRBD2 cannot be verified. In germline, CDR1 is PRHDT, CDR2 FYEKMQ (reference sequence). The CDR3 extends over 14 amino acids. The CDR3 region is CASSSGTLVYTQYF.

This clonotype is classed as medium-sized by frequency. The rearrangement uses TRBV24-1 and TRBJ2-2. This CDR3 has 16 residues. From germline, CDR1 is KGHDR and CDR2 SFDVKD. CDR3 loop: CATSDLPPENTGELFF.